Presented here are 31 T cell receptor beta chains from one specimen sequenced in a study of low-dose radiotherapy and immunotherapy resistance in tumors. Alpha- and beta-chain coverage of first-strand cDNA came from TRAV- and TRBV-specific primers. With a constant-region primer and a V-primer adapter, TCRs were subjected to roughly 18 PCR cycles of amplification. TCRdb fed the reads into MiXCR, producing one record per CDR3 protein. Of roughly 90,000 distinct CDR3 sequences listed, 20% to 25% are singletons. Noted time point: after trial treatment. The treatment was: LDRT plus nivolumab, ipilimumab, low-dose cyclophosphamide and aspirin (RACIN trial). Source: PBMCs, taken after low-dose radiotherapy plus immunotherapy. Source of these receptors: a female donor with ovarian cancer.

This clonotype has at least ten counts. This chain links TRBV19 with TRBJ1-5; D perhaps matches TRBD1 (6 bases). The V and J ends lost 6 bases and 2 bases respectively, with 14 bases between them. The germline V gene encodes CDR1 LNHDA and CDR2 SQIVND (reference sequence). The CDR3 runs to 15 residues. The CDR3 region has the DNA TGTGCCAGTAGACAACAGGGTGAGGGCAATCAGCCCCAGCATTTT. Translation gives CASRQQGEGNQPQHF.

This clonotype was counted ten times or more. The gene calls are TRBV7-9 and TRBJ2-1; TRBD2 matches 13 bases. Germline trimming cut 5 bases from V and 0 bases from J; bases unmatched to any gene: 7. The CDR3 is 18 amino acids. Germline V gene sequence: CDR1 SEHNR, CDR2 FQNEAQ (reference sequence). The CDR3 DNA reads TGTGCCAGCAGCCCGGGGACTAGCGGGGCCCACTCCTACAATGAGCAGTTCTTC. Amino acid sequence: CASSPGTSGAHSYNEQFF.

This clonotype occurred many times. V and J are TRBV28 and TRBJ2-7, with 9 bases lining up with TRBD1. V lost 8 bases, J lost 5 bases, and 4 bases stayed unmatched. This CDR3 spans 12 amino acids. Germline V gives CDR1 MDHEN, CDR2 SYDVKM. In nucleotides, the CDR3 is TGTGCCAGCGGGACAGGGTGGAACGAGCAGTACTTC. Its translation is CASGTGWNEQYF.

In this sample, this clonotype turned up many times. This chain joins TRBV2 and TRBJ2-2; no firm D call. The CDR3 is 14 residues long. Germline CDR1 is SNHLY and CDR2 is FYNNEI. The V end lost 6 bases, the J end lost 5 bases, and 13 bases lay between the germline ends. The CDR3 region has the DNA TGTGCCAGCAGACATTTCTTGCGAACCGGGGAGCTGTTTTTT. Protein: CASRHFLRTGELFF.

This clonotype was seen ten or more times. The V call is TRBV4-3, the J call TRBJ2-2, with D tentatively TRBD1 or TRBD2 (5 bases each). The CDR3 consists of 14 residues. Looked up from germline, CDR1 is LGHNA and CDR2 is YSLEER. The germline V and J ends were trimmed by 7 bases and 4 bases, with 13 bases remaining between them. CDR3 nucleotides: TGCGCCAGCAATCGGGGCTGGGGCACCGGGGAGCTGTTTTTT. Protein product: CASNRGWGTGELFF.

This clonotype was seen ten or more times. The J gene is TRBJ1-4, the V gene TRBV5-1; D remains ambiguous. Per germline, CDR1 SGHRS and CDR2 YFSETQ. The CDR3 has 13 residues. The V end was cut by 4 bases, the J end by 8 bases, with 12 bases between. The CDR3 here is CASSIEVEEKLFF. In nucleotides, the CDR3 is TGCGCCAGCAGCATAGAGGTGGAGGAAAAACTGTTTTTT.

As regards this clonotype: It is unclear where the CDR3 begins or ends on the DNA, so no DNA is shown, and the CDR3 is as TCRdb lists it. CDR3 residues: CASSQPSGTSGTKFTGELFFF. The genes are TRBV4-1 and TRBJ2-2; the D call of TRBD2 is as the table states it, not checked on the DNA. Germline CDR1 MGHRA, CDR2 YSYEKL. The CDR3 is 21 residues long, counting both termini.

The V gene is TRBV30, the J gene TRBJ2-5, with no clear D. Between the trimmed V and J ends, which lost 0 bases and 5 bases, there was a span of 13 bases. The CDR3 runs to 14 residues. Germline CDR1 reads GTSNPN; CDR2 reads SVGIG (reference sequence). CDR3 amino acids: CAWSVGRLDETQYF. The CDR3 DNA reads TGTGCCTGGAGTGTAGGAAGGTTGGACGAGACCCAGTACTTC.

The chain carries TRBV5-1 and TRBJ2-1; D assignment may be TRBD1 or TRBD2 (6 bases each). Germline CDR1 and CDR2: SGHRS and YFSETQ. The CDR3 has 15 residues. Trimming left V 4 bases short and J 8 bases short, with 19 bases between. DNA of the CDR3: TGCGCCAGCAGCGTAACCGGGAGTAAGGGGGATGAGCAGTTCTTC. Amino acid sequence: CASSVTGSKGDEQFF.

This clonotype was counted at least ten times. This chain connects TRBV4-1 to TRBJ2-7; D may be TRBD2 (7 bases). Germline V lookup: CDR1 MGHRA, CDR2 YSYEKL. The V end was cut by 1 base, the J end by 3 bases, with 28 bases between. The length of the CDR3 is 20 residues. CDR3 DNA sequence: TGCGCCAGCAGCCAAGGAAACCGGGGGGCAGGGAGGTCCCTTTACTACGAGCAGTACTTC. Residues: CASSQGNRGAGRSLYYEQYF.

This clonotype was recorded at least ten times. The rearrangement links TRBV13 to TRBJ2-6, with TRBD2 as a possible D gene (7 bases). CDR3 length: 17 amino acids. V lost 5 bases and J 0 bases, leaving 14 bases between the germline ends. Germline V gene data show CDR1 as PRHDT and CDR2 as FYEKMQ (reference sequence). The CDR3 nucleotides are TGTGCCAGCAGCCCTAGGGGGGGCCCCTCTGGGGCCAACGTCCTGACTTTC. Its protein is CASSPRGGPSGANVLTF.

This clonotype was observed at least ten times. The chain has TRBV20-1 and TRBJ2-7, with 10 bases identical to TRBD2. There are 12 residues in the CDR3. Germline V gene data show CDR1 as DFQATT and CDR2 as SNEGSKA (reference sequence). V gave up 5 bases and J gave up 4 bases; unmatched junction bases: 2. The CDR3 nucleotides are TGCAGTGCTTTAGCGGGAGGTTACGAGCAGTACTTC. It is translated as CSALAGGYEQYF.

Many counts were recorded for this clonotype. V and J are TRBV24-1 and TRBJ2-2; D is uncertain. This CDR3 region has 14 residues. V shed 6 bases and J shed 5 bases, with 12 bases lying between them. Per the germline V gene, CDR1 is KGHDR and CDR2 is SFDVKD. The CDR3: CATSLTRGTGELFF. DNA of the CDR3: TGTGCCACCAGTTTAACCCGCGGTACCGGGGAGCTGTTTTTT.

The chain is built from TRBV6-2 or TRBV6-3 and TRBJ2-7; D is possibly TRBD1 (6 bases). V was clipped by 5 bases and J by 2 bases, with 16 bases between them. Germline loops: CDR1 MNHEY, CDR2 SVGEGT. The CDR3 loop spans 15 amino acids. This chain's CDR3 is CASSPVDRPPYEQYF. The CDR3 nucleotides are TGTGCCAGCAGTCCGGTGGACAGACCACCCTACGAGCAGTACTTC.

This clonotype was detected many times. The V and J genes are TRBV28 and TRBJ2-1, with D possibly being TRBD2 (5 bases). The V gene's germline CDR1 is MDHEN and CDR2 SYDVKM. This CDR3 contains 12 residues. The V end lost 3 bases, the J end lost 10 bases, and 10 bases lay between the germline ends. CDR3 sequence (DNA): TGTGCCAGCAGTTTCTCCCGGAGGGAGCAGTTCTTC. This sequence encodes CASSFSRREQFF.

This clonotype was counted at least ten times. The chain recombines TRBV6-2 or TRBV6-3 with TRBJ2-7; D tentatively fits TRBD1 or TRBD2 (5 bases each). CDR1 and CDR2 (germline): MNHEY, SVGEGT. The V gene lost 5 bases and the J gene lost 3 bases, with 11 bases spanning the gap. CDR3 length: 13 amino acids. The CDR3 DNA reads as TGTGCCAGCAGTGACGGGGCCGGCTACGAGCAGTACTTC. It specifies CASSDGAGYEQYF.

This clonotype was seen repeatedly, ten times or more. This chain uses TRBV2 with TRBJ2-7, with 8 bases matching TRBD1. CDR1 is SNHLY, CDR2 FYNNEI, per germline. This CDR3 has 14 residues. V shed 7 bases and J 1 base; nucleotides not matched to a gene: 6. As DNA, the CDR3 is TGTGCCAGCAATCCAGGGGGCAGGTCCTACGAGCAGTACTTC. Protein sequence: CASNPGGRSYEQYF.

The gene calls are TRBV5-6 and TRBJ1-2; 8 bases are a match to TRBD1. V lost 4 bases to trimming and J lost 4 bases; unmatched junction nucleotides: 12. CDR1 SGHDT and CDR2 YYEEEE come from the germline V gene. The CDR3 has 16 residues. In nucleotides, the CDR3 is TGTGCCAGCAGCCCTCTATCCGGGACAGGCGGCTATGGCTACACCTTC. This encodes CASSPLSGTGGYGYTF.

As for this clonotype: This may be a read error: a much more frequent sequence differs by one nucleotide. V usage is TRBV6-8 and J usage is TRBJ1-6; D uncertain. V lost 4 bases to trimming and J lost 11 bases, with 18 bases between them. The CDR3 is made up of 15 amino acids. Germline V gene sequence: CDR1 MNHGY, CDR2 SAAAGT. CDR3 nucleotide sequence: TGTGCCAGCAGTTCCCCGGAACTTACCACGGCACCCCTCCACTTT. Its translation is CASSSPELTTAPLHF.

This clonotype occurred many times. The rearrangement joins TRBV10-3 to TRBJ1-2, with a weak D call TRBD1 (5 bases). CDR3 size: 17 residues. Germline lookup yields CDR1 ENHRY and CDR2 SYGVKD. Between the trimmed V and J ends, which lost 0 bases and 1 base, there was a span of 15 bases. CDR3 sequence: CAISESSPGPYNYGYTF. DNA of the CDR3: TGTGCCATCAGTGAGTCGAGCCCAGGGCCGTATAACTATGGCTACACCTTC.

There are many counts of this clonotype. This chain links TRBV27 with TRBJ2-7; D is possibly TRBD1 or TRBD2 (5 bases each). Germline-derived CDR1 and CDR2 are MNHEY and SMNVEV (reference sequence). V shed 3 bases and J shed 4 bases, with 16 bases lying between them. There are 15 residues in the CDR3. The CDR3 DNA follows: TGTGCCAGCAGTTTCGGGACCACCATCGAATACGAGCAGTACTTC. Amino acids: CASSFGTTIEYEQYF.

A few counts support this clonotype. The rearrangement joins TRBV20-1 to TRBJ2-1; 9 bases map to TRBD2. The CDR3 is 14 residues long. Germline values: CDR1 DFQATT, CDR2 SNEGSKA (reference sequence). The trim removed 2 bases at V and 3 bases at J, leaving 2 bases unmatched. The CDR3 here is CSARLAGSYNEQFF. In nucleotides, the CDR3 is TGCAGTGCTAGACTAGCGGGAAGCTACAATGAGCAGTTCTTC.

The table lists this clonotype with a few counts. The rearrangement joins TRBV6-2 or TRBV6-3 to TRBJ2-1; 12 bases are a match to TRBD2. CDR1 is MNHEY, CDR2 SVGEGT, per germline. There are 18 residues in the CDR3. V lost 4 bases and J lost 5; bases outside the gene matches: 12. CDR3 amino acids: CASSSASGGVGGNNEQFF. CDR3 nucleotide sequence: TGTGCCAGCAGTTCGGCTAGCGGGGGGGTCGGGGGCAACAATGAGCAGTTCTTC.

This clonotype was observed many times. The chain links TRBV6-6 to TRBJ2-3; possibly TRBD2 for D (5 bases). V was trimmed by 4 bases and J by 0 bases, leaving 20 bases between them. The CDR3 has 18 residues. The V gene's germline CDR1 is MNHNY and CDR2 SVGAGI (reference sequence). The CDR3 bases are TGTGCCAGCAGTTCTCGCTCGGGAACCCGTGCTAGCACAGATACGCAGTATTTT. Translating gives CASSSRSGTRASTDTQYF.

The table lists this clonotype with many counts. The chain uses TRBV6-6 and TRBJ2-3, with 9 positions matching TRBD2. V trimming: 8 bases; J trimming: 4 bases; junction bases outside the gene matches: 13. The CDR3 has 16 residues. Germline V gene lookup returns CDR1 MNHNY and CDR2 SVGAGI (reference sequence). Here the CDR3 DNA reads TGTGCCAGCGGCCTAGCGGGGATGCTTCCGGCAGATACGCAGTATTTT. The encoded protein is CASGLAGMLPADTQYF.

This clonotype was recorded many times. The chain uses TRBV19 and TRBJ2-6, with D perhaps TRBD1 (6 bases). The CDR3 is made up of 15 amino acids. Trimming took 6 bases from V and 0 from J, leaving 9 bases between them. The germline gives CDR1 LNHDA, CDR2 SQIVND (reference sequence). CDR3 DNA: TGTGCCAGTAGGGAACAGGGCTCTGGGGCCAACGTCCTGACTTTC. Its translation is CASREQGSGANVLTF.

A note on this clonotype: The CDR3 does not close with the conserved phenylalanine or tryptophan, likely indicating a read error. The V and J genes are TRBV5-6 and TRBJ2-5; D is undetermined. Per germline, CDR1 SGHDT and CDR2 YYEEEE. Trimming cost V 2 bases and J 5 bases, with 4 bases left between them. The CDR3 contains 11 residues. In DNA form, the CDR3 reads TGTGCCAGCAGCTTTATGGAGACCCAGTACTTA. It codes for CASSFMETQYL.

This clonotype has a handful of counts. This chain joins TRBV5-1 and TRBJ2-5; no definite D call. With 1 base removed from V and 2 bases from J, the gap between germline ends came to 9 bases. Germline V lookup: CDR1 SGHRS, CDR2 YFSETQ. The CDR3 is made up of 14 amino acids. The CDR3 coding sequence is TGCGCCAGCAGCTTGTTTGTCACACAAGAGACCCAGTACTTC. As protein: CASSLFVTQETQYF.

This clonotype was observed at least ten times. The J gene is TRBJ2-7, the V gene TRBV13; 15 bases are shared with TRBD2. Germline V gives CDR1 PRHDT, CDR2 FYEKMQ (reference sequence). Unmatched junction bases numbered 6, after V lost 4 bases and J lost 5 bases. The CDR3 spans 16 residues. As DNA, the CDR3 is TGTGCCAGCAGCTATTACAGGACTAGCGGGAGGGACGAGCAGTACTTC. The encoded protein is CASSYYRTSGRDEQYF.

The rearrangement links TRBV28 to TRBJ2-1, with D possibly being TRBD1 (6 bases). Trimming pared 2 bases from V and 2 bases from J, leaving 10 bases between. From germline, CDR1 is MDHEN and CDR2 SYDVKM. The length of the CDR3 is 15 residues. The CDR3 is CASSLRGLTYNEQFF. CDR3 nucleotide sequence: TGTGCCAGCAGTTTAAGGGGGTTGACCTACAATGAGCAGTTCTTC.

As to this clonotype: With only one base between it and a far larger clone, this is likely a read error. The chain couples TRBV6-2 or TRBV6-3 to TRBJ1-2, with unresolved D. Trimming removed 5 bases at V and 6 bases at J, with 13 bases between. CDR1 is MNHEY and CDR2 is SVGEGT in the germline V gene. The CDR3 contains 13 residues. CDR3 residues: CASSLTATHGYTF. The CDR3, as DNA: TGTGCCAGCAGTCTCACAGCGACCCATGGCTACACCTTC.